These 24 T cell receptor beta chains were all obtained from the same sample, sequenced in a study of HIV-infected patients and healthy controls. Reverse transcription used about 510 ng RNA and constant-region primers for alpha and beta. Each of the alpha and beta chains got its own library through chain-specific third strand synthesis with indices. TCRdb processed the 5' RACE reads anew with MiXCR; each CDR3 protein has one entry. The profile shows tens of thousands of distinct CDR3 sequences, about 8.7% of them singletons. All unsorted peripheral T cells were captured because whole blood was used without fractionation. The sequenced sample consisted of blood. These TCRs come from an adult in good health.

This clonotype is categorized as medium-sized (0.01 to 0.1%). The V and J genes are TRBV5-1 and TRBJ1-6; maybe TRBD1 (6 bases). CDR1 is SGHRS, CDR2 YFSETQ, per germline. The CDR3 has 15 residues. Deletions cut 0 bases from V and 8 bases from J, with 12 bases between. The CDR3, as DNA: TGCGCCAGCAGCTTGGAGGCAGGGGAGGATTCACCCCTCCACTTT. Amino acids: CASSLEAGEDSPLHF.

The chain has TRBV20-1 and TRBJ1-5; D unresolved. In germline, CDR1 is DFQATT, CDR2 SNEGSKA (reference sequence). V lost 0 bases and J lost 0, with 15 bases in between. This CDR3 has 17 amino acids. CDR3 loop: CSARDPEVAYSNQPQHF. The DNA for the CDR3 is TGCAGTGCTAGAGATCCCGAGGTGGCTTATAGCAATCAGCCCCAGCATTTT.

This clonotype came up many times. V is TRBV11-2 and J is TRBJ1-2; weak D call: TRBD1 (5 bases). CDR3 size: 15 residues. The germline CDR1 and CDR2 sequences are SGHAT and FQNNGV. Trimming shortened V by 7 bases and J by 6 bases, and 21 bases separated the two germline ends. The CDR3 is CASNRVRQGQDGYTF. DNA of the CDR3: TGTGCCAGCAATCGGGTCCGGCAGGGTCAGGATGGCTACACCTTC.

This clonotype was recorded at least ten times. The rearrangement uses TRBV4-3 and TRBJ1-1; D might be TRBD1 (6 bases). This CDR3 is 17 amino acids long. Germline V gives CDR1 LGHNA, CDR2 YSLEER. Trimming shortened V by 0 bases and J by 6 bases, and 20 bases separated the two germline ends. CDR3: CASSQDRVDRTRSEAFF. DNA of the CDR3: TGCGCCAGCAGCCAAGATAGGGTCGACAGGACACGTTCTGAAGCTTTCTTT.

The table lists this clonotype with many counts. J is TRBJ1-1 and V is TRBV6-5; TRBD1 aligns across 9 bases. The germline CDR1 and CDR2 sequences are MNHEY and SVGAGI. J lost 6 bases, V lost 6 bases, and 11 bases had no gene match. The CDR3 is 15 residues long. CDR3 amino acids: CASSLGQGWSSEAFF. The CDR3 DNA reads as TGTGCCAGCAGCCTGGGACAGGGTTGGTCCTCTGAAGCTTTCTTT.

This clonotype is medium-sized (0.01 to 0.1%) in the sample. This chain joins TRBV4-3 and TRBJ2-6; D remains ambiguous. V dropped 0 bases and J dropped 0 bases, with 6 bases sitting between them. The CDR3 consists of 16 residues. Per the germline V gene, CDR1 is LGHNA and CDR2 is YSLEER. CDR3 region: CASSQDPNSGANVLTF. The CDR3 DNA sequence: TGCGCCAGCAGCCAAGATCCAAACTCTGGGGCCAACGTCCTGACTTTC.

This clonotype was counted at least ten times. The rearrangement links TRBV7-9 to TRBJ1-5, with TRBD1 matching over 9 bases. The CDR3 contains 16 residues. J lost 0 bases, V lost 0 bases, and 0 bases had no gene match. CDR1 and CDR2 from the germline V gene are SEHNR and FQNEAQ (reference sequence). The CDR3 protein is CASSLATGGSNQPQHF. As DNA, the CDR3 is TGTGCCAGCAGCTTAGCGACAGGGGGTAGCAATCAGCCCCAGCATTTT. The full variable domain, its missing parts supplied by reference TRBV7-9 and TRBJ1-5, is DTGVSQNPRHKITKRGQNVTFRCDPISEHNRLYWYRQTLGQGPEFLTYFQNEAQLEKSRLLSDRFSAERPKGSFSTLEIQRTEQGDSAMYLCASSLATGGSNQPQHFGDGTRLSIL.

This clonotype is labeled medium-sized. The rearrangement joins TRBV6-1 to TRBJ2-1; 8 bases are shared with TRBD2. The CDR3 totals 14 residues. The V gene's germline CDR1 is MNHNS and CDR2 SASEGT. Trimming removed 7 bases from V and 2 bases from J; junction bases left unmatched: 4. CDR3 nucleotide sequence: TGTGCCAGCACCGCGGGGGGTACCTACAATGAGCAGTTCTTC. Protein sequence: CASTAGGTYNEQFF.

This clonotype was seen at least ten times. This chain links TRBV27 with TRBJ1-2; weak D call: TRBD1 (5 bases). This CDR3 comprises 14 residues. The V end lost 5 bases, the J end lost 1 base, and 11 bases lay between the germline ends. Germline lookup yields CDR1 MNHEY and CDR2 SMNVEV (reference sequence). In DNA form, the CDR3 reads TGTGCCAGCAGTCCCCTGGGGGGTAACTATGGCTACACCTTC. This translates into CASSPLGGNYGYTF.

This clonotype was observed many times. The V gene is TRBV12-3 or TRBV12-4, the J gene TRBJ2-5; TRBD2 agrees at 10 bases. Trimming took 3 bases from V and 6 from J; bases not matched to a gene: 16. This CDR3 contains 18 residues. CDR3 DNA: TGTGCCAGCAGTTTGCCTATTGAGGTTCAGCGGGGGGGGAAGACCCAGTACTTC. As protein: CASSLPIEVQRGGKTQYF.

This clonotype was counted at least ten times. The V gene is TRBV12-3 or TRBV12-4, the J gene TRBJ2-3, with 13 bases identical to TRBD2. This CDR3 contains 16 residues. V was clipped by 5 bases and J by 3 bases; unmatched bases: 5. The chain's CDR3 is CASSTTSGGATDTQYF. Written as DNA, the CDR3 is TGTGCCAGCAGTACAACTAGCGGGGGGGCAACAGATACGCAGTATTTT.

In this sample, this clonotype turned up many times. This chain joins TRBV20-1 and TRBJ2-3; D unresolved. This CDR3 comprises 11 residues. Germline V CDR1 and CDR2: DFQATT, SNEGSKA (reference sequence). V dropped 3 bases and J dropped 4 bases, with 5 bases sitting between them. Written as DNA, the CDR3 is TGCAGTGCTAGTCGGGCAGATACGCAGTATTTT. The encoded protein is CSASRADTQYF.

This clonotype is labeled medium-sized. The chain uses TRBV7-2 and TRBJ1-3, with no clear D. Germline CDR1 reads SGHTA; CDR2 reads FQGNSA. Trimming cost V 3 bases and J 3 bases, with 12 bases left between them. The length of the CDR3 is 15 residues. In DNA form, the CDR3 reads TGTGCCAGCAGCTTTATTAAGGGCTTTGGAAACACCATATATTTT. As protein: CASSFIKGFGNTIYF.

At least ten counts were recorded for this clonotype. The rearrangement uses TRBV11-2 and TRBJ1-1; D unresolved. Per germline, CDR1 SGHAT and CDR2 FQNNGV. This CDR3 has 13 amino acids. Trimming took 2 bases from V and 5 from J, leaving 9 bases between them. CDR3 loop: CASSLFAYTEAFF. In DNA, the CDR3 is TGTGCCAGCAGCTTATTTGCATATACTGAAGCTTTCTTT.

Within the sample, this clonotype is medium-sized. The chain has TRBV7-9 and TRBJ1-1; 9 bases are a match to TRBD1. J gave up 5 bases and V 3 bases, and 7 bases lay outside the gene matches. Germline lookup yields CDR1 SEHNR and CDR2 FQNEAQ (reference sequence). The CDR3 is 15 amino acids. This CDR3 reads CASSLFGTGRTEAFF. The DNA of the CDR3 is TGTGCCAGCAGCTTGTTCGGGACAGGGAGAACTGAAGCTTTCTTT.

By frequency in the sample, this clonotype is medium-sized. This chain connects TRBV30 to TRBJ1-1; D not certain. The CDR3 sequence is 11 residues long. Trimming left V 3 bases short and J 4 bases short, with 6 bases between. From germline, CDR1 is GTSNPN and CDR2 SVGIG (reference sequence). The CDR3 loop reads CAWRPSTEAFF. The CDR3 nucleotides are TGTGCCTGGAGACCGAGCACTGAAGCTTTCTTT.

This clonotype was recorded many times. J is TRBJ1-5 and V is TRBV12-3 or TRBV12-4, with a weak D call TRBD1 (5 bases). Trimming removed 6 bases from V and 1 base from J, with 13 bases in between. The CDR3 is made up of 15 amino acids. The CDR3 protein is CASRPGTVSNQPQHF. CDR3 DNA sequence: TGTGCCAGCAGACCCGGGACGGTAAGCAATCAGCCCCAGCATTTT.

This clonotype has at least ten counts. The rearrangement links TRBV19 to TRBJ1-5, with D possibly matching TRBD1 (6 bases). V was cut by 7 bases and J by 4 bases, with 20 bases left in between. There are 16 residues in the CDR3. The germline gives CDR1 LNHDA, CDR2 SQIVND (reference sequence). Here the CDR3 reads CASKVYRDISNQPQHF. The CDR3 bases are TGTGCCAGTAAAGTCTACAGGGACATTTCGAATCAGCCCCAGCATTTT.

This clonotype was seen more than once but under ten times. The gene calls are TRBV20-1 and TRBJ1-1; no reliable D call. V was clipped by 6 bases and J by 8 bases, with 16 bases between them. This CDR3 is 12 amino acids long. The V gene's germline CDR1 is DFQATT and CDR2 SNEGSKA (reference sequence). CDR3 bases: TGCAGTGCCGAGACTTTAGATCAGGAAGCTTTCTTT. Amino acid sequence: CSAETLDQEAFF.

Here the CDR3 DNA reads TGTGCCAGCAGTTTCTTGAGGACAGGGATCAATGAAAAACTGTTTTTT. Encoded protein: CASSFLRTGINEKLFF. V gene TRBV27 combines with J gene TRBJ1-4; 8 bases are a match to TRBD1. The CDR3 extends over 16 amino acids. Germline trimming cut 3 bases from V and 5 bases from J; bases unmatched to any gene: 8. Germline assignment: CDR1 MNHEY and CDR2 SMNVEV (reference sequence). The entire variable domain, with the rest obtained from reference TRBV27 and TRBJ1-4, is as follows: EAQVTQNPRYLITVTGKKLTVTCSQNMNHEYMSWYRQDPGLGLRQIYYSMNVEVTDKGDVPEGYKVSRKEKRNFPLILESPSPNQTSLYFCASSFLRTGINEKLFFGSGTQLSVL.

This clonotype came up many times. The J gene is TRBJ2-3, the V gene TRBV20-1; D remains unclear. The germline V and J ends were trimmed by 8 bases and 4 bases, with 10 bases remaining between them. This CDR3 region has 11 residues. The germline CDR1 and CDR2 sequences are DFQATT and SNEGSKA (reference sequence). The CDR3, as DNA: TGCAGTTCGGTGGGTTCAGATACGCAGTATTTT. Its translation: CSSVGSDTQYF.

In this sample, this clonotype turned up many times. CDR3 nucleotide sequence: TGTGCCAGCTCAGCCGACAGGGGGAACTACGAGCAGTACTTC. It is translated as CASSADRGNYEQYF. The chain is built from TRBV18 and TRBJ2-7; 9 bases map to TRBD1. Germline lookup yields CDR1 KGHSH and CDR2 LQKENI. J was trimmed by 3 bases and V by 5 bases; bases with no gene match: 5. This CDR3 spans 14 amino acids. Based on the CDR3 plus reference TRBV18 and TRBJ2-7, the full variable domain is NAGVMQNPRHLVRRRGQEARLRCSPMKGHSHVYWYRQLPEEGLKFMVYLQKENIIDESGMPKERFSAEFPKEGPSILRIQQVVRGDSAAYFCASSADRGNYEQYFGPGTRLTVT.

This chain uses TRBV20-1 with TRBJ1-1; no clear D gene. The length of the CDR3 is 13 residues. From germline, CDR1 is DFQATT and CDR2 SNEGSKA (reference sequence). Trimming stripped 3 bases from V and 6 bases from J, with 14 bases between. The CDR3 nucleotides are TGCAGTGCTAGGGCCGCACCTAGGGCTGAAGCTTTCTTT. It specifies CSARAAPRAEAFF.

In this sample, this clonotype turned up many times. The V and J genes are TRBV30 and TRBJ1-1; D may be TRBD1 (5 bases). Per germline, CDR1 GTSNPN and CDR2 SVGIG (reference sequence). The CDR3 extends over 14 amino acids. The ends were cut back, 4 bases at V and 1 base at J, with 13 bases in the middle. The CDR3 reads CAWTLGAGNTEAFF. CDR3 DNA: TGTGCCTGGACCCTTGGGGCTGGGAACACTGAAGCTTTCTTT.